The 14 T cell receptor beta chains given below trace back to one sample, sequenced in a study of beta chain features in type 1 diabetes. The entirety of the isolated RNA underwent reverse transcription, so expressed TCRB transcripts were sequenced. Assay used: immunoSEQ multiplex PCR; TCRdb lists only in-frame clones, some missing. The sample includes 300,000 to 350,000 clones, approximately 14% of them seen just once. Sequencing was carried out using central memory CD4+ T cells from blood. The source of these receptors is a young man in good health.

The V and J genes are TRBV7-2 and TRBJ2-3; 9 nucleotides agree with TRBD2. The CDR3 consists of 15 residues. Germline trimming cut 2 bases from V and 0 bases from J; bases unmatched to any gene: 0. Germline V gene data show CDR1 as SGHTA and CDR2 as FQGNSA. In DNA, the CDR3 is TGTGCCAGCAGCTTAAGCGGGGGGAGCACAGATACGCAGTATTTT. Translated, it gives CASSLSGGSTDTQYF.

V is TRBV4-2 and J is TRBJ2-3; a possible D gene is TRBD2 (5 bases). This CDR3 spans 16 amino acids. Trimming took 1 base from V and 0 from J, leaving 11 bases between them. Germline loops: CDR1 LGHNA, CDR2 YNFKEQ. CDR3 coding DNA: TGTGCCAGCAGCCAAGTATCGGGGATGAGCACAGATACGCAGTATTTT. Its translation: CASSQVSGMSTDTQYF.

This clone was seen a few times. Germline and junction disagree at one end, which may indicate a read error. The sample carries other DNA sequences with the same CDR3. The V gene is TRBV7-9, the J gene TRBJ2-3; D tentatively reads TRBD1 or TRBD2 (5 bases each). CDR1 SEHNR and CDR2 FQNEAQ come from the germline V gene (reference sequence). The CDR3 runs 16 residues. CDR3 in amino acids: CASSHLTQGRTDTQYF. CDR3 coding DNA: TGCGCCAGCAGCCATCTGACGCAGGGACGCACAGATACGCAGTATTTT.

The CDR3 DNA follows: TGTGCCACCAGCGGTGGGACTAGCAACCTAGATACGCAGTATTTT. This gives the protein CATSGGTSNLDTQYF. This sequence joins TRBV15 and TRBJ2-3; 9 bases match TRBD2. This CDR3 has 15 amino acids. J was trimmed by 5 bases and V by 5 bases; bases with no gene match: 8. The germline V gene has CDR1 LNHNV and CDR2 YYDKDF (reference sequence).

This clone has ten or more counts. The J gene is TRBJ1-1, the V gene TRBV7-8, with no clear D. Germline V gene data show CDR1 as SGHVS and CDR2 as FQNEAQ. The CDR3 runs to 13 residues. V lost 5 bases, J lost 1 base, and 8 bases lay in between. As DNA, the CDR3 is TGTGCCAGCAGCCCCCCGAGGAACACTGAAGCTTTCTTT. Translated, it gives CASSPPRNTEAFF.

The rearrangement links TRBV4-3 to TRBJ1-3, with D unclear. Trimming removed 0 bases at V and 6 bases at J, with 6 bases between. The CDR3 totals 13 residues. The germline V gene encodes CDR1 LGHNA and CDR2 YSLEER. CDR3 in DNA: TGCGCCAGCAGCCAAGACATGGCAAACACCATATATTTT. Its protein is CASSQDMANTIYF.

The chain employs TRBV7-9 and TRBJ2-1; 9 bases are a match to TRBD2. Trimming at V came to 5 bases and at J to 1 base, leaving 6 bases not matched to a gene. Germline lookup yields CDR1 SEHNR and CDR2 FQNEAQ (reference sequence). This CDR3 has 16 amino acids. The CDR3 coding sequence is TGTGCCAGCAGCCCAAGCGGGAGGAATTCCTACAATGAGCAGTTCTTC. Translating it yields CASSPSGRNSYNEQFF.

This clone has more than one count but fewer than ten. The chain is built from TRBV29-1 and TRBJ1-1; D unresolved. This CDR3 is 15 amino acids long. Germline V gene sequence: CDR1 SQVTM, CDR2 ANQGSEA. Trimming removed 6 bases at V and 0 bases at J, with 17 bases between. CDR3 DNA: TGCAGCGTCGAGGGTTACGGGAATTTGAACACTGAAGCTTTCTTT. Its translation is CSVEGYGNLNTEAFF.

Ten or more counts support this clone. The V call is TRBV2, the J call TRBJ2-7, with 10 bases fitting TRBD2. V shed 7 bases and J 3 bases; nucleotides not matched to a gene: 6. Per germline, CDR1 SNHLY and CDR2 FYNNEI. This CDR3 spans 14 amino acids. The CDR3 DNA follows: TGTGCCAGCATTAGGGCTAGCGGGAGCTACGAGCAGTACGTC. Residues: CASIRASGSYEQYV.

The chain uses TRBV7-2 and TRBJ2-2; TRBD1 matches 7 bases. There are 13 residues in the CDR3. CDR1 and CDR2 from the germline V gene are SGHTA and FQGNSA. V dropped 5 bases and J dropped 6; count of bases not matched to a gene: 3. For the CDR3, the DNA is TGTGCCAGCAGCCCGGGACAGTCCGGGGAGCTGTTTTTT. It translates to CASSPGQSGELFF.

The chain combines TRBV11-3 with TRBJ2-3; D remains unclear. Deletions cut 3 bases from V and 6 bases from J, with 7 bases between. Per germline, CDR1 SGHNT and CDR2 YENEEA. The CDR3 length is 12 residues. The DNA of the CDR3 is TGTGCCAGCAGCTTCAAAGATGATACGCAGTATTTT. Its protein is CASSFKDDTQYF.

The J gene is TRBJ2-1, the V gene TRBV14, with TRBD2 matching over 8 bases. The germline V gene has CDR1 SGHDN and CDR2 FVKESK. CDR3 length: 16 amino acids. With 4 bases clipped from V and 4 bases from J, the junction kept 9 bases outside the gene matches. CDR3 in amino acids: CASSRSGAGGYNEQFF. The CDR3 coding sequence is TGTGCCAGCAGCCGCTCGGGGGCGGGGGGATACAATGAGCAGTTCTTC.

This clone showed up just a few times. The CDR3 sequence: CASSSRDRGPLKTGELFF. CDR3 coding DNA: TGTGCCAGCAGCTCCCGCGACAGGGGGCCGCTTAAAACCGGGGAGCTGTTTTTT. J is TRBJ2-2 and V is TRBV11-2; TRBD1 matches 10 bases. Germline CDR1 reads SGHAT; CDR2 reads FQNNGV. The CDR3 covers 18 residues. The V and J ends lost 4 bases and 5 bases, in that order; junction bases with no gene match: 13.

The sample holds a few counts of this clone. The chain carries TRBV27 and TRBJ1-2; 7 bases agree with TRBD1. With V trimmed by 0 bases and J by 8 bases, 12 bases remained unmatched. The CDR3 is 16 amino acids. Looked up from germline, CDR1 is MNHEY and CDR2 is SMNVEV (reference sequence). This chain's CDR3 is CASSLSNARGFRGYTF. As DNA, the CDR3 is TGTGCCAGCAGTTTATCGAATGCCAGGGGGTTCCGGGGCTACACCTTC.